These 21 T cell receptor beta chains share one sample of origin, sequenced in a study of blood T cell repertoires in COVID-19. Using immunoSEQ multiplex PCR, the repertoire was profiled, and TCRdb retains in-frame clones only, with some absent. This table has 65,000 to 75,000 clones, 75% to 85% appearing once. Specimen: peripheral blood. Source of these receptors: a human donor in a cohort sampled during active COVID-19.

The rearrangement joins TRBV18 to TRBJ1-3, with TRBD1 as a possible D gene (6 bases). Germline CDR1 is KGHSH and CDR2 is LQKENI. The CDR3 covers 15 residues. V was cut by 6 bases and J by 0 bases, with 12 bases left in between. The CDR3 is CASSLGGSSGNTIYF. CDR3 sequence (DNA): TGTGCCAGCTCCCTAGGGGGAAGCTCTGGAAACACCATATATTTT.

This clone was picked up a small number of times. This chain uses TRBV7-2 with TRBJ2-7; D not resolved. V was trimmed by 4 bases and J by 3 bases, leaving 13 bases between them. CDR3 length: 14 amino acids. Germline V gives CDR1 SGHTA, CDR2 FQGNSA. The CDR3 protein is CASSYSRRLYEQYF. CDR3 sequence (DNA): TGTGCCAGCAGCTATTCACGGCGACTCTACGAGCAGTACTTC.

The chain employs TRBV11-3 and TRBJ2-1; 8 nucleotides match TRBD2. The CDR3 runs to 17 residues. The ends lost 2 bases at V and 7 bases at J; junction bases unmatched: 13. CDR1 is SGHNT, CDR2 YENEEA, per germline. The CDR3 loop reads CASSLTPSGRGVNEQFF. The DNA for the CDR3 is TGTGCCAGCAGCTTAACTCCAAGCGGGAGAGGCGTTAATGAGCAGTTCTTC.

Note on this clone: At the DNA level, this CDR3 is encoded by other sequences in the same sample as well. The chain carries TRBV5-1 and TRBJ2-7, with 10 bases matching TRBD1. The CDR3 is made up of 15 amino acids. Per the germline V gene, CDR1 is SGHRS and CDR2 is YFSETQ. The ends lost 0 bases at V and 6 bases at J; junction bases unmatched: 6. The CDR3 DNA is TGCGCCAGCAGCTTGGGTGACAGGGGGCTAAGCGAGCAGTACTTC. It specifies CASSLGDRGLSEQYF.

This clone was recorded at least ten times. The gene calls are TRBV9 and TRBJ1-2; 8 bases fit TRBD1. The CDR3 runs 14 residues. The J segment lost 7 bases and the V segment lost 2 bases, leaving 7 bases of the junction unmatched. From germline, CDR1 is SGDLS and CDR2 YYNGEE. Written as DNA, the CDR3 is TGTGCCAGCAGCGTGACGACAGGGGCGGTTGGCTACACCTTC. It yields the protein CASSVTTGAVGYTF.

The chain joins TRBV6-2 or TRBV6-3 to TRBJ2-7, with a weak D call TRBD2 (5 bases). The CDR3 spans 16 residues. Germline CDR1 and CDR2: MNHEY and SVGEGT. Trimming took off 4 bases at V and 2 bases at J, with 18 bases between the two ends. The CDR3 loop is CASSFYSSGDTYEQYF. The CDR3 DNA reads as TGTGCCAGCAGTTTTTATTCCAGCGGTGATACCTACGAGCAGTACTTC.

This chain connects TRBV4-2 to TRBJ2-7; TRBD1 might be the D (5 bases). Per the germline V gene, CDR1 is LGHNA and CDR2 is YNFKEQ. V shed 1 base and J shed 6 bases, with 13 bases lying between them. This CDR3 is 14 amino acids long. CDR3 amino acids: CASSQVVGALEQYF. In DNA form, the CDR3 reads TGTGCCAGCAGCCAAGTTGTAGGGGCCCTCGAGCAGTACTTC.

The V gene is TRBV28, the J gene TRBJ2-7; D is possibly TRBD1 (5 bases). Per germline, CDR1 MDHEN and CDR2 SYDVKM. The V gene lost 6 bases and the J gene lost 1 base, with 10 bases spanning the gap. The CDR3 loop spans 13 amino acids. CDR3: CASRSGWSYEQYF. CDR3 DNA sequence: TGTGCCAGCAGGTCAGGGTGGTCCTACGAGCAGTACTTC.

This chain uses TRBV19 with TRBJ2-2; 8 nucleotides align to TRBD1. CDR1 and CDR2 (germline): LNHDA, SQIVND (reference sequence). The J segment lost 1 base and the V segment lost 9 bases, leaving 4 bases of the junction unmatched. This CDR3 has 14 residues. CDR3 protein: CASRQGWNTGELFF. In nucleotides, the CDR3 is TGTGCCAGCAGACAGGGGTGGAACACCGGGGAGCTGTTTTTT.

The chain recombines TRBV10-1 with TRBJ2-5, with TRBD2 matching over 10 bases. Unmatched junction bases numbered 6, after V lost 3 bases and J lost 2 bases. This CDR3 region has 16 residues. The germline CDR1 and CDR2 sequences are WNHNN and SYGVQD (reference sequence). CDR3 protein: CASSDLSSGGQETQYF. CDR3 DNA sequence: TGCGCCAGCAGTGACCTGTCTAGCGGGGGACAAGAGACCCAGTACTTC.

The chain recombines TRBV6-1 with TRBJ2-3; a weak D match, TRBD2 (6 bases). The CDR3 sequence is 17 residues long. The V gene's germline CDR1 is MNHNS and CDR2 SASEGT. The V end was cut by 1 base, the J end by 1 base, with 15 bases between. The CDR3 spells CASSEVGGRLGTDTQYF. The CDR3 DNA is TGTGCCAGCAGTGAAGTCGGAGGGAGATTGGGCACAGATACGCAGTATTTT.

This clone was detected only once. The chain uses TRBV29-1 and TRBJ1-2; 8 positions match TRBD1. The germline V gene encodes CDR1 SQVTM and CDR2 ANQGSEA. The CDR3 contains 16 residues. V shed 0 bases, J shed 0 bases, and the junction held 6 bases outside the gene matches. The CDR3, as DNA: TGCAGCGTTGAAGAACAAGGACAGGGAGCTAACTATGGCTACACCTTC. Amino acid sequence: CSVEEQGQGANYGYTF.

This chain joins TRBV6-5 and TRBJ1-2; D gene ambiguous. Trimming removed 7 bases at V and 8 bases at J, with 17 bases between. This CDR3 contains 13 residues. The V gene's germline CDR1 is MNHEY and CDR2 SVGAGI. CDR3 sequence (DNA): TGTGCCAGCACCAGCGGAAGGACGAGGGGCTACACCTTC. This encodes CASTSGRTRGYTF.

The chain is built from TRBV15 and TRBJ2-3; D possibly corresponds to TRBD1 (5 bases). CDR1 is LNHNV and CDR2 is YYDKDF in the germline V gene (reference sequence). CDR3 length equals 16 residues. V was shortened by 7 bases and J by 5 bases, with 22 bases between the two germline ends. The CDR3 DNA reads as TGTGCCACCACCCTAAGGGGCGGTGGAGAGTTAGATACGCAGTATTTT. Protein sequence: CATTLRGGGELDTQYF. Full variable domain (missing parts from reference TRBV15 and TRBJ2-3): DAMVIQNPRYQVTQFGKPVTLSCSQTLNHNVMYWYQQKSSQAPKLLFHYYDKDFNNEADTPDNFQSRRPNTSFCFLDIRSPGLGDTAMYLCATTLRGGGELDTQYFGPGTRLTVL.

V and J are TRBV2 and TRBJ2-7; D may be TRBD2 (5 bases). The CDR3 runs to 15 residues. Germline-derived CDR1 and CDR2 are SNHLY and FYNNEI. The V gene lost 1 base and the J gene lost 4 bases, with 14 bases spanning the gap. CDR3 protein: CASSEGAGESYEQYF. The CDR3 nucleotides read TGTGCCAGCAGTGAAGGCGCTGGGGAGAGTTACGAGCAGTACTTC.

The rearrangement links TRBV7-2 to TRBJ2-5, with D tentatively TRBD2 (6 bases). Germline CDR1 and CDR2: SGHTA and FQGNSA. The CDR3 contains 13 residues. V was pared by 5 bases and J by 7 bases, with 14 bases between. For the CDR3, the DNA is TGTGCCAGCAGCAACGGCGGGACTGCGACCCAGTACTTC. Its protein is CASSNGGTATQYF.

This rearrangement joins TRBV6-5 to TRBJ2-6, with D unresolved. V gave up 7 bases and J gave up 0 bases, with 7 bases separating them. Germline values: CDR1 MNHEY, CDR2 SVGAGI. There are 14 residues in the CDR3. The CDR3 DNA reads as TGTGCCAGCAAGAACAGCTCTGGGGCCAACGTCCTGACTTTC. Protein product: CASKNSSGANVLTF.

The V and J genes are TRBV19 and TRBJ2-5, with a possible D match to TRBD1 (5 bases). Germline V lookup: CDR1 LNHDA, CDR2 SQIVND (reference sequence). The germline V and J ends were trimmed by 6 bases and 0 bases, with 8 bases remaining between them. The CDR3 covers 13 residues. CDR3 DNA: TGTGCCAGTAGCCAGGGTTACCAAGAGACCCAGTACTTC. Amino acid sequence: CASSQGYQETQYF.

This clone has only a few counts. CDR3: CASMEVGETQYF. CDR3 sequence (DNA): TGTGCCAGCATGGAGGTTGGGGAGACCCAGTACTTC. The rearrangement joins TRBV28 to TRBJ2-5; D perhaps matches TRBD2 (5 bases). Germline loops: CDR1 MDHEN, CDR2 SYDVKM. The CDR3 length is 12 residues. V was trimmed by 7 bases and J by 5 bases, leaving 11 bases between them.

V gene TRBV7-2 combines with J gene TRBJ1-2; D might be TRBD1 (6 bases). Germline V gene data show CDR1 as SGHTA and CDR2 as FQGNSA. This CDR3 is built from 15 residues. V was clipped by 5 bases and J by 4 bases, with 17 bases between them. This chain's CDR3 is CASSPSSDRLYGYTF. DNA for the CDR3: TGTGCCAGCAGCCCAAGCAGTGACAGGCTCTATGGCTACACCTTC.

This chain uses TRBV21-1 with TRBJ1-3. TRBV21-1 is deemed a pseudogene. This CDR3 contains 16 residues. CDR3 region: CASRKHYLGSGNTIYF. The DNA for the CDR3 is TGTGCCAGCAGGAAACACTACCTGGGCTCTGGAAACACCATATATTTT.